The present T cell receptor beta chain was sequenced within a study of monozygotic twins with inflammatory bowel disease. UMIs with a 6-nucleotide sample barcode were added by template switching. TCRdb reprocessed the 5' RACE reads and reports one entry per CDR3 protein, with no DNA. Listed are some 170,000 distinct CDR3 sequences; approximately 7.4% falls within the top ten. Every donor provided one blood sample measuring over 2 ml. Per germline, CDR1 LNHDA and CDR2 SQIVND (reference sequence). The CDR3 consists of 16 residues. Sequenced sample: blood. This TCR derives from a human donor with ulcerative colitis or Crohn's disease, or a healthy co-twin of an affected twin (not recorded which). The V gene is TRBV19, the J gene TRBJ2-2; TCRdb lists TRBD1, though no DNA is available to test this call. The CDR3 sequence: CASSPRAPGGTGELFF. Looking up the rest from reference TRBV19 and TRBJ2-2 gives the full variable domain: DGGITQSPKYLFRKEGQNVTLSCEQNLNHDAMYWYRQDPGQGLRLIYYSQIVNDFQKGDIAEGYSVSREKKESFPLTVTSAQKNPTAFYLCASSPRAPGGTGELFFGEGSRLTVL.